Listed here are 21 T cell receptor beta chains from one sample, sequenced in a study of tissue T cells after allogeneic stem cell transplantation. Profiling relied on immunoSEQ multiplex PCR, and the TCRdb table lists in-frame clones only, not all of them. The profile covers 5,500 to 7,500 clones, with 45% to 60% appearing a single time and around 7.7% taken by the ten largest. The time point here: mouse harvest day 7 after allogeneic transplant. Tail vein injection delivered 10^7 T-cell-depleted bone marrow cells and 10^6 splenic CD5+ T cells. The sequenced material came from lymph node tissue. The origin of the receptors is a female BALB/c mouse given C57BL/6 T cells with graft-versus-host disease after an allogeneic hematopoietic cell transplant.

About this clone: Gene names and germline refer to mouse. Read data end 1 residue before the CDR3 end; the end is taken from the germline J gene. The rearrangement links TRBV13-2 to TRBJ1-1, with 7 bases lining up with TRBD1. V lost 3 bases to trimming and J lost 3 bases; unmatched junction nucleotides: 2. This CDR3 spans 13 amino acids. CDR1 is NNHNN, CDR2 SYGAGS, per germline (reference sequence). CDR3: CASGATGDTEVFF. CDR3 bases read: TGTGCCAGCGGTGCAACAGGGGACACAGAAGTCTTC.

As for this clone: Any gene name here is a mouse gene name. The CDR3 extends 1 residue past the end of the read, so its final part is completed from the germline J gene. V usage is TRBV12-2 and J usage is TRBJ2-3; weak D call: TRBD1 (6 bases). CDR3 length: 15 amino acids. Germline CDR1 reads SGHLS; CDR2 reads HYDKME. V lost 4 bases and J 0 bases, leaving 13 bases between the germline ends. The CDR3 loop reads CASSSGTSSAETLYF. The covered CDR3 bases are TGTGCCAGCTCCTCCGGGACATCTAGTGCAGAAACGCTGTAT.

Notes on this clone: The gene names here belong to mouse. The read terminates 1 residue ahead of where the CDR3 ends, so the germline J gene completes it. The chain is built from TRBV5 and TRBJ2-7; D may be TRBD1 (7 bases). Deletions cut 1 base from V and 5 bases from J, with 15 bases between. CDR3 length: 15 amino acids. Germline CDR1 reads LGHNA; CDR2 reads YNLKQL (reference sequence). CDR3 DNA, as far as it was read: TGTGCCAGCAGCCAAGTAGGGGGCGAGAGGGATGAACAGTAC. It specifies CASSQVGGERDEQY. The entire CDR3 protein is CASSQVGGERDEQYF.

A few counts support this clone. Each gene name is a mouse one. Other DNA sequences from this sample encode an identical CDR3 as well. CDR3 protein: CASSIGLGGREQYF. The sequenced part of the CDR3 DNA is TGTGCCAGCAGTATCGGACTGGGGGGGCGGGAACAGTAC. The J gene is TRBJ2-7, the V gene TRBV19; the match to TRBD2 covers 13 bases. With the read ending 1 residue before the CDR3 end, the germline J gene is used to fill in that end. Germline trimming cut 2 bases from V and 7 bases from J; bases unmatched to any gene: 3. Germline CDR1 and CDR2: FNHDT and SITEND (reference sequence). CDR3 size: 14 residues.

With regard to this clone: The genes and germline here are from mouse. The CDR3 end falls 1 residue outside the read, so it is completed with the germline J gene. The V call is TRBV3, the J call TRBJ1-2; TRBD1 matches 9 bases. V lost 4 bases and J lost 4; bases outside the gene matches: 4. Germline assignment: CDR1 SNHLY and CDR2 FYNGKV (reference sequence). The CDR3 runs 14 residues. The chain's CDR3 is CASSWDREGSDYTF. The sequenced CDR3 bases are TGTGCCAGCAGCTGGGACAGGGAGGGCTCCGACTACACC.

For this clone: All gene names here are mouse names. The CDR3 end is not reached by the read, which stops 1 residue before it; the germline J gene fills it in. The chain has TRBV26 and TRBJ1-1; 8 positions match TRBD1. The CDR3 is 13 residues long. CDR1 and CDR2 from the germline V gene are KGHPV and FQNQEV (reference sequence). With 6 bases clipped from V and 4 bases from J, the junction kept 4 bases outside the gene matches. The CDR3 sequence: CASSQGASTEVFF. Partial CDR3 DNA: TGTGCCAGCAGCCAGGGGGCAAGCACAGAAGTCTTC.

Concerning this clone: The gene names given are mouse names. The read falls 1 residue short of the CDR3 end, and the missing part is taken from the germline J gene. V gene TRBV12-2 combines with J gene TRBJ2-5; TRBD2 aligns across 8 bases. The trim removed 0 bases at V and 2 bases at J, leaving 3 bases unmatched. The CDR3 covers 15 residues. Germline CDR1 reads SGHLS; CDR2 reads HYDKME. CDR3 bases read: TGTGCCAGCTCTCTCGGCTGGGGGGCCCAAGACACCCAGTAC. This encodes CASSLGWGAQDTQY. The entire CDR3 sequence reads CASSLGWGAQDTQYF.

This clone was detected only a few times. The genes and germline here are from mouse. The sequenced CDR3 bases are TGTGCCAGCAGCCAAGGGACAGCCTATGAACAGTAC. Translating it yields CASSQGTAYEQY. In full, the CDR3 reads CASSQGTAYEQYF. The V gene is TRBV5, the J gene TRBJ2-7; a weak D match, TRBD1 (6 bases). Read data end 1 residue before the CDR3 end; the end is taken from the germline J gene. V was trimmed by 1 base and J by 2 bases, leaving 6 bases between them. The CDR3 is made up of 13 amino acids. Germline loops: CDR1 LGHNA, CDR2 YNLKQL (reference sequence).

This clone was seen a single time. Gene labels here are mouse ones. The read ends 1 residue before the CDR3 terminus; that terminus is restored from the germline J gene. J is TRBJ1-3 and V is TRBV15, with TRBD1 matching 7 bases. Trimming at V came to 6 bases and at J to 2 bases, leaving 4 bases not matched to a gene. The CDR3 runs 14 residues. Germline CDR1 SGHND, CDR2 FRSKSL. The part of the CDR3 DNA that was read is TGTGCCAGCAGCCCACAGGGGACTGGAAATACGCTCTAT. This encodes CASSPQGTGNTLY. The whole CDR3 reads CASSPQGTGNTLYF.

On this clone: The germline and genes are mouse ones. Sequencing ends 1 residue short of the CDR3 end; the germline J gene provides the rest. The chain employs TRBV12-1 and TRBJ2-5; TRBD2 matches 12 bases. CDR1 and CDR2 (germline): SGHSN, HYEKVE. This CDR3 contains 16 residues. After removal of 0 bases from V and 1 base from J, the junction contained 1 base not matched to a gene. Incomplete CDR3 DNA: TGTGCCAGCTCTCTCGACTGGGGGGGCGACCAAGACACCCAGTAC. Protein sequence: CASSLDWGGDQDTQY. The CDR3 in its entirety is CASSLDWGGDQDTQYF.

A note on this clone: The gene symbols are mouse symbols. The read finishes 1 residue shy of the CDR3 end, and the germline J gene is used to complete it. The J gene is TRBJ2-3, the V gene TRBV12-1; 7 positions match TRBD1. V dropped 4 bases and J dropped 0; count of bases not matched to a gene: 3. Germline loops: CDR1 SGHSN, CDR2 HYEKVE. The CDR3 spans 14 residues. Incomplete CDR3 DNA: TGTGCCAGCTCCCTACAGGGGAGTGCAGAAACGCTGTAT. The encoded protein is CASSLQGSAETLY. The whole CDR3 reads CASSLQGSAETLYF.

This clone occurred a few times. These gene names are mouse names. The DNA ends 1 residue before the CDR3 does, and the rest of the CDR3 is filled in from the germline J gene. The J gene is TRBJ2-5, the V gene TRBV29; D is undetermined. Germline V gene sequence: CDR1 MSHET, CDR2 SYDVDS. The length of the CDR3 is 14 residues. Trimming shortened V by 4 bases and J by 2 bases, and 10 bases separated the two germline ends. This CDR3 reads CASSSHPAQDTQYF. Incomplete CDR3 DNA: TGTGCTAGCAGTTCTCATCCGGCCCAAGACACCCAGTAC.

In its sample, this clone was seen a few times. Gene names refer to mouse genes. The missing CDR3 end, 1 residue past where the read stops, is filled in from the germline J gene. This chain joins TRBV26 and TRBJ1-5; D ambiguous. Germline CDR1 reads KGHPV; CDR2 reads FQNQEV (reference sequence). The CDR3 sequence is 13 residues long. Trimming left V 1 base short and J 1 base short, with 2 bases between. CDR3 bases read: TGTGCCAGCAGTCTGTTCAACAACCAGGCTCCGCTT. Its translation: CASSLFNNQAPL. In full, the CDR3 is CASSLFNNQAPLF.

For this clone: Mouse gene names and germline throughout. The CDR3 here is CSSSQSADSNERLFF. The CDR3 DNA, read in part, is TGCTCCAGCAGTCAATCGGCAGATTCCAACGAAAGATTATTT. The chain carries TRBV23 and TRBJ1-4. The observed sequence ends 1 residue before the CDR3 terminus, with the missing tail filled in from the germline J gene. The CDR3 runs to 15 residues. Germline lookup yields CDR1 KGHTA and CDR2 FQNQQP.

As to this clone: The listed genes are named as in mouse. From the germline J gene comes the end of the CDR3, since the read stops 1 residue before it. The V call is TRBV26, the J call TRBJ2-2; the D is unclear. This CDR3 spans 14 amino acids. Trimming stripped 6 bases from V and 0 bases from J, with 8 bases between. The germline V gene has CDR1 KGHPV and CDR2 FQNQEV (reference sequence). The CDR3 DNA, read in part, is TGTGCCAGCAGCCAGACAACAAACACCGGGCAGCTCTAC. It specifies CASSQTTNTGQLY. The full CDR3 protein is CASSQTTNTGQLYF.

This clone ranks as medium-sized. Genes and germline come from the mouse. The read terminates 1 residue before the CDR3 end, so the remaining end is supplied by the germline J gene. This rearrangement joins TRBV2 to TRBJ1-4; tentatively, D is TRBD1 (5 bases). The CDR3 is 15 residues long. Germline V gene sequence: CDR1 LGHNA, CDR2 YSYQKL. Deletions cut 0 bases from V and 7 bases from J, with 12 bases between. The CDR3 protein is CASSQEGVRGERLFF. The DNA read from the CDR3 is TGTGCCAGCAGCCAAGAGGGGGTGAGGGGCGAAAGATTATTT.

On this clone: The listed genes are named as in mouse. The read ends 1 residue shy of where the CDR3 ends; the end is completed using the germline J gene. V gene TRBV13-3 combines with J gene TRBJ1-6, with D uncertain. TRBJ1-6 is recorded as an ORF, its role being uncertain. V was pared by 2 bases and J by 2 bases, with 2 bases between. This CDR3 is built from 13 residues. The germline gives CDR1 NNHDY, CDR2 SYVADS. CDR3 protein: CASSEPYNSPLYF. The sequenced CDR3 bases are TGTGCCAGCAGTGAACCCTATAATTCGCCCCTCTAC.

Notes on this clone: The germline and genes are mouse ones. The DNA ends 1 residue before the CDR3 does, and the rest of the CDR3 is filled in from the germline J gene. The chain employs TRBV13-3 and TRBJ2-7, with 8 bases lining up with TRBD2. Looked up from germline, CDR1 is NNHDY and CDR2 is SYVADS. The CDR3 is 10 residues long. Trimming at V came to 9 bases and at J to 5 bases, leaving 1 base not matched to a gene. CDR3 bases read: TGTGCCAAACTGGGGGATGAACAGTAC. It codes for CAKLGDEQY. The CDR3 in its entirety is CAKLGDEQYF.

Notes on this clone: Germline and genes: mouse. CDR3 residues: CASSLGGNTEVFF. The covered CDR3 bases are TGTGCCAGCAGTTTAGGGGGGAACACAGAAGTCTTC. The chain joins TRBV15 to TRBJ1-1; D gene unclear. The CDR3 extends 1 residue past the end of the read, so its final part is completed from the germline J gene. V was clipped by 1 base and J by 1 base, with 4 bases between them. Germline-derived CDR1 and CDR2 are SGHND and FRSKSL. The CDR3 totals 13 residues.

Turning to this clone: Mouse germline and gene names are used. The missing CDR3 end, 1 residue past where the read stops, is filled in from the germline J gene. The rearrangement joins TRBV12-2 to TRBJ2-3; no firm D call. CDR3 length equals 13 residues. Germline V lookup: CDR1 SGHLS, CDR2 HYDKME. The germline V and J ends were trimmed by 0 bases and 0 bases, with 3 bases remaining between them. The CDR3 reads CASSLESAETLYF. CDR3 DNA, as far as it was read: TGTGCCAGCTCTCTCGAAAGTGCAGAAACGCTGTAT.

This clone was recorded a few times. Mouse gene names and germline throughout. The part of the CDR3 DNA that was read is TGTGCCAGCAGTCTGGGGACTGGGGGGGTCTATGAACAGTAC. Amino acids: CASSLGTGGVYEQY. The full CDR3 reads CASSLGTGGVYEQYF. The chain links TRBV26 to TRBJ2-7; 13 bases fit TRBD2. The sequence runs out 1 residue before the end of the CDR3; the remainder is reconstructed from the germline J gene. The CDR3 is 15 residues long. Germline V gives CDR1 KGHPV, CDR2 FQNQEV (reference sequence). V gave up 2 bases and J gave up 3 bases; unmatched junction bases: 1.